Following are 8 T cell receptor beta chains from one sample sequenced in a study of blood T cells in healthy people across ages. PCR was performed a second time for roughly 6 to 12 cycles using a sample-barcoded 5' primer and a J-beta primer mix. TCRdb fed the 5' RACE reads into MiXCR, producing one record per CDR3 protein. Of under 1,000,000 distinct CDR3 sequences in the sample, about 34% were seen once. Input material: blood. The receptor source for this set is a man between 18 and 29 years old in good health.

The CDR3: CSARDRDRGHDEQFF. The CDR3 DNA is TGCAGTGCTAGAGACCGGGACAGGGGGCACGATGAGCAGTTCTTC. The chain joins TRBV20-1 to TRBJ2-1; the match to TRBD1 covers 12 bases. J lost 8 bases, V lost 0 bases, and 5 bases had no gene match. There are 15 residues in the CDR3. The germline V gene has CDR1 DFQATT and CDR2 SNEGSKA (reference sequence).

This clonotype turned up a few times. This chain links TRBV7-3 with TRBJ2-4; D ambiguous. From germline, CDR1 is SGHTA and CDR2 FQGTGA. Trimming removed 5 bases at V and 0 bases at J, with 14 bases between. CDR3 length equals 16 residues. The CDR3 nucleotides are TGTGCCAGCAGCCCGACCGGGTCTCTAGCCAAAAACATTCAGTACTTC. Protein product: CASSPTGSLAKNIQYF.

In the case of this clonotype: A much larger clone is a single base away; this may be a read error. CDR3: CSARDDAGADNEQFF. CDR3 sequence (DNA): TGCAGTGCTAGAGATGACGCGGGGGCAGACAATGAGCAGTTCTTC. The J gene is TRBJ2-1, the V gene TRBV20-1, with D perhaps matching TRBD2 (7 bases). V was cut by 0 bases and J by 5 bases, with 14 bases left in between. The CDR3 spans 15 residues. Germline V gene lookup returns CDR1 DFQATT and CDR2 SNEGSKA (reference sequence).

This clonotype was observed at least ten times. The rearrangement links TRBV12-3 or TRBV12-4 to TRBJ2-7; TRBD2 matches at 8 bases. The J segment lost 0 bases and the V segment lost 2 bases, leaving 3 bases of the junction unmatched. The length of the CDR3 is 15 residues. The CDR3 sequence: CASSLPGTSSYEQYF. For the CDR3, the DNA is TGTGCCAGCAGTTTACCCGGGACTAGCTCCTACGAGCAGTACTTC.

CDR3 bases: TGTGCCAGCAGCCCAAGACTCCCCCTAGCCGAGACCCAGTACTTC. This codes for CASSPRLPLAETQYF. The chain couples TRBV7-9 to TRBJ2-7, with a tentative D call TRBD2 (5 bases). The DNA end lines up better with TRBJ2-5; the J call may be wrong. The CDR3 covers 15 residues. Germline V gene lookup returns CDR1 SEHNR and CDR2 FQNEAQ (reference sequence).

This clonotype was detected only a few times. The chain uses TRBV29-1 and TRBJ2-1; 8 nucleotides match TRBD2. This CDR3 has 14 amino acids. The germline gives CDR1 SQVTM, CDR2 ANQGSEA. Trimming removed 5 bases from V and 9 bases from J; junction bases left unmatched: 12. The CDR3 sequence: CSVKGLAVYGEQFF. Here the CDR3 DNA reads TGCAGCGTTAAAGGACTAGCCGTTTACGGTGAGCAGTTCTTC.

This clonotype occurred a few times. The chain combines TRBV12-3 or TRBV12-4 with TRBJ1-2; 7 bases match TRBD1. This CDR3 contains 15 residues. Losses at the gene ends were 0 bases for V and 13 bases for J; bases not matched to a gene: 14. In DNA form, the CDR3 reads TGTGCCAGCAGTTTAGCATTAAGGACAGGAGGCTCTATCACCTTC. Protein product: CASSLALRTGGSITF.

The chain combines TRBV12-3 or TRBV12-4 with TRBJ2-3; D gene unclear. The V end was cut by 4 bases, the J end by 6 bases, with 11 bases between. The length of the CDR3 is 13 residues. As DNA, the CDR3 is TGTGCCAGCAGTTCGGTGCCCCCCGATACGCAGTATTTT. Encoded protein: CASSSVPPDTQYF.